The entry below describes one T cell receptor beta chain. Antigen: not known. The data originate from a study of OX40 agonist ivuxolimab in advanced cancers. Overall study context: Past anti-PD-1, anti-PD-L1 or anti-CTLA-4 therapy was accepted, and roughly 38% had received some. Broader study findings: Among expanded peripheral T cells, antigen specificity went undetermined.

The germline gives CDR1 SNHLY, CDR2 FYNNEI. The V end was cut by 7 bases, the J end by 5 bases, with 14 bases between. The CDR3 covers 13 residues. Profiled with immunoSEQ multiplex PCR; TCRdb holds only in-frame clones, not every one. The sample lists tens of thousands of clones, less than 95% occurring once. The source was CD4+ or CD8+ T cells sorted from blood, collected in a trial of the OX40 agonist ivuxolimab. This chain links TRBV2 with TRBJ1-1; no reliable D call. The TCR sequence derives from an adult with an advanced solid tumor such as melanoma, head and neck, liver or kidney cancer. CDR3 in DNA: TGTGCCAGCACTACGGCCCGTGATACTGAAGCTTTCTTT. Residues: CASTTARDTEAFF.